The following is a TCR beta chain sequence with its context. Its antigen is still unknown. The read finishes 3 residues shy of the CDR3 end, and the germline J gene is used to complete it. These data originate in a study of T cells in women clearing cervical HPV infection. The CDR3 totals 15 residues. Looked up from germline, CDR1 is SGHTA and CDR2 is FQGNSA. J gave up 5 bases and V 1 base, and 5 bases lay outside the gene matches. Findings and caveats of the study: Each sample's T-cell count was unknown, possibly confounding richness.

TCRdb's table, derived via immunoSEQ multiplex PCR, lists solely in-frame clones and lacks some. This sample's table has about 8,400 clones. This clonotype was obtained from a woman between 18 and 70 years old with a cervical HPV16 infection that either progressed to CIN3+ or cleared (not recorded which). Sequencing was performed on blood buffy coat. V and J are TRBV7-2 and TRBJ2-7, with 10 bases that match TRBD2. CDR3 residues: CASSLVSGGADEQYF. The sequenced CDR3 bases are TGTGCCAGCAGCTTAGTCAGCGGGGGGGCCGACGAG.